This TCR beta chain originates from a study of regulatory T cells in long-lasting Graves disease. Points from the study as a whole: When disease was persistent, TRBV28, TRBJ1-2 and TRBJ2-5 were the favored segments. Persistent Graves' patients possessed reduced TCR diversity relative to recently diagnosed ones.

For TCR beta, libraries came from iRepertoire HTBI primers and Arm-PCR of CDR3 regions. MiXCR, applied by TCRdb to the multiplex PCR reads, yields one record per CDR3 protein. The sample records over 200,000 distinct CDR3 sequences, around 18% being singletons. This clonotype was seen repeatedly, ten times or more. Its antigen is not known. Trimming took off 7 bases at V and 6 bases at J, with 21 bases between the two ends. This CDR3 contains 16 residues. CDR1 and CDR2 from the germline V gene are LNHDA and SQIVND (reference sequence). Described time point: newly diagnosed GD, antithyroid drugs for less than 3 months. Extracted PBMC RNA gave rise to the TCR library. These data were also reused for a study on T cells in Graves' hyperthyroidism and ophthalmopathy.

The sequencing here drew on peripheral blood mononuclear cells (PBMCs), taken at new diagnosis, from a patient treated with antithyroid drugs. The chain couples TRBV19 to TRBJ2-2; TRBD1 might be the D (5 bases). This clonotype was obtained from a woman aged 25 to 39 with Graves disease. The DNA of the CDR3 is TGTGCCAGTAAACGATCCGTGGGGCCGATGGCCGGGGAGCTGTTTTTT. Encoded protein: CASKRSVGPMAGELFF.